This T cell receptor (beta chain) was captured by sequencing in a study of OX40 agonist ivuxolimab in advanced cancers. Overall study context: Three individuals attained partial responses, comprising one hepatocellular carcinoma case and two cutaneous melanoma cases. Study-level results: Among the lowest peripheral clonal expansion occurred in 0.1-3.0 mg/kg partial responders.

The CDR3 loop spans 17 amino acids. CDR1 and CDR2 from the germline V gene are SGHRS and YFSETQ. Trimming stripped 0 bases from V and 1 base from J, with 14 bases between. TCRdb keeps only in-frame clones here, not all; method: immunoSEQ multiplex PCR. The repertoire holds 34,000 or so clones, just over 90% seen once, with approximately 4.8% in the top ten. In regard to this clone: Its antigen is undetermined.

Drawing of blood for sampling happened at baseline, at cycle 4 day 1, and at cycle 7 day 1. The sequenced sample was CD4+ or CD8+ T cells sorted from blood, obtained in a trial of the OX40 agonist ivuxolimab. The receptor's source is an adult with an advanced solid tumor such as melanoma, head and neck, liver or kidney cancer. This sequence joins TRBV5-1 and TRBJ1-5; D is undetermined. CDR3 bases: TGCGCCAGCAGCTTGGGGGAAGGGCCTGGAAGCAATCAGCCCCAGCATTTT. It specifies CASSLGEGPGSNQPQHF.